The next 32 T cell receptor beta chains were all read from a single sample in a study of OX40 agonist ivuxolimab in advanced cancers. Produced via immunoSEQ multiplex PCR; TCRdb's table is partial and in-frame only. The sample has about 150,000 clones, 94% seen once. Here the sequenced sample was CD4+ or CD8+ T cells sorted from blood, taken in a trial of the OX40 agonist ivuxolimab. The source is an adult with an advanced solid tumor such as melanoma, head and neck, liver or kidney cancer.

The V and J genes are TRBV7-8 and TRBJ1-6, with D perhaps TRBD1 (6 bases). There are 14 residues in the CDR3. Germline-derived CDR1 and CDR2 are SGHVS and FQNEAQ. Between the trimmed V and J ends, which lost 2 bases and 5 bases, there was a span of 7 bases. CDR3 DNA sequence: TGTGCCAGCAGCTTACGGGACAATAATTCACCCCTCCACTTT. As protein: CASSLRDNNSPLHF.

This chain uses TRBV11-3 with TRBJ2-5; D not certain. This CDR3 is built from 15 residues. The ends were cut back, 5 bases at V and 4 bases at J, with 17 bases in the middle. CDR1 is SGHNT, CDR2 YENEEA, per germline. CDR3 DNA: TGTGCCAGCAGCCGATCCGGTACGGGCCGAGAGACCCAGTACTTC. It codes for CASSRSGTGRETQYF.

V gene TRBV7-9 combines with J gene TRBJ1-1; D is unclear. The germline V gene has CDR1 SEHNR and CDR2 FQNEAQ (reference sequence). The germline V and J ends were trimmed by 5 bases and 9 bases, with 16 bases remaining between them. The CDR3 extends over 13 amino acids. DNA for the CDR3: TGTGCCAGCAGCCATAGAGTAGGGAGACAAGCTTTCTTT. It yields the protein CASSHRVGRQAFF.

This clone was counted once. This chain joins TRBV27 and TRBJ2-1; possibly TRBD2 for D (6 bases). Germline V gene sequence: CDR1 MNHEY, CDR2 SMNVEV (reference sequence). V was pared by 5 bases and J by 2 bases, with 13 bases between. This CDR3 has 15 residues. The CDR3 region has the DNA TGTGCCAGCAGTCCGAGCAGGGAGGCCTACAATGAGCAGTTCTTC. It is translated as CASSPSREAYNEQFF.

J is TRBJ1-2 and V is TRBV7-2; TRBD1 might be the D (6 bases). This CDR3 has 16 residues. Trimming took 3 bases from V and 0 from J, leaving 14 bases between them. Per germline, CDR1 SGHTA and CDR2 FQGNSA. The chain's CDR3 is CASSLDYRVTNYGYTF. CDR3 coding DNA: TGTGCCAGCAGCTTGGATTACAGGGTCACTAACTATGGCTACACCTTC.

V is TRBV18 and J is TRBJ1-1; 9 nucleotides line up with TRBD1. V shed 3 bases, J shed 8 bases, and the junction held 4 bases outside the gene matches. The CDR3 loop spans 13 amino acids. CDR1 is KGHSH, CDR2 LQKENI, per germline. CDR3 protein: CASSPGQGPEAFF. The CDR3 bases are TGTGCCAGCTCACCGGGACAGGGTCCGGAAGCTTTCTTT.

The CDR3 nucleotides read TGTGCTAGTGGTTTGTCTCCGGACCGGAATGGTGAAGCTTTCTTT. Encoded protein: CASGLSPDRNGEAFF. This chain links TRBV12-5 with TRBJ1-1; D not certain. Trimming shortened V by 2 bases and J by 7 bases, and 17 bases separated the two germline ends. The germline V gene encodes CDR1 LGHNT and CDR2 FRNRAP. The CDR3 consists of 15 residues.

V gene TRBV5-1 combines with J gene TRBJ2-1, with 7 nucleotides matching TRBD2. The CDR3 is 16 residues long. Germline values: CDR1 SGHRS, CDR2 YFSETQ. Trimming at V came to 4 bases and at J to 3 bases, leaving 10 bases not matched to a gene. The CDR3 sequence is CASSASGLPGYNEQFF. The CDR3 DNA sequence: TGCGCCAGCAGCGCATCGGGACTACCTGGCTACAATGAGCAGTTCTTC.

This clone was recorded a few times. V usage is TRBV15 and J usage is TRBJ1-5, with TRBD1 as a possible D gene (5 bases). This CDR3 contains 14 residues. The V end was cut by 1 base, the J end by 7 bases, with 11 bases between. Germline V gene data show CDR1 as LNHNV and CDR2 as YYDKDF (reference sequence). CDR3 sequence reads: CATSRGDPGQPQHF. The CDR3 DNA reads as TGTGCCACCAGCAGAGGGGACCCAGGACAGCCCCAGCATTTT.

V and J are TRBV10-2 and TRBJ2-2, with a possible D match to TRBD2 (5 bases). This CDR3 is 15 amino acids long. The ends were cut back, 2 bases at V and 7 bases at J, with 14 bases in the middle. Germline V lookup: CDR1 WSHSY, CDR2 SAAADI. DNA for the CDR3: TGCGCCAGCAGTGAGGGAGTAGCCCGGGGCGGGGAGCTGTTTTTT. Amino acids: CASSEGVARGGELFF.

The chain uses TRBV28 and TRBJ2-7; 9 positions agree with TRBD1. The CDR3 sequence is 15 residues long. V was clipped by 3 bases and J by 1 base; unmatched bases: 4. Germline-derived CDR1 and CDR2 are MDHEN and SYDVKM. The CDR3 sequence: CASSFLGQGSYEQYF. The DNA for the CDR3 is TGTGCCAGCAGTTTTCTGGGACAGGGTTCCTACGAGCAGTACTTC.

This chain uses TRBV5-1 with TRBJ2-3; 9 bases agree with TRBD1. CDR1 and CDR2 from the germline V gene are SGHRS and YFSETQ. The J segment lost 4 bases and the V segment lost 5 bases, leaving 8 bases of the junction unmatched. This CDR3 spans 15 amino acids. CDR3 loop: CASSLQGAVADTQYF. The CDR3 bases are TGCGCCAGCAGTTTACAGGGGGCAGTGGCAGATACGCAGTATTTT.

V gene TRBV6-6 combines with J gene TRBJ2-2, with 7 bases matching TRBD2. From germline, CDR1 is MNHNY and CDR2 SVGAGI (reference sequence). CDR3 length equals 16 residues. J lost 0 bases, V lost 7 bases, and 8 bases had no gene match. The CDR3 DNA sequence: TGTGCCAGCACCGGGAGCGCGGGGGCGAACACCGGGGAGCTGTTTTTT. Amino acids: CASTGSAGANTGELFF.

This rearrangement joins TRBV5-1 to TRBJ2-1; tentatively, D is TRBD1 or TRBD2 (7 bases each). Trimming left V 4 bases short and J 2 bases short, with 16 bases between. The CDR3 spans 16 residues. Germline V gives CDR1 SGHRS, CDR2 YFSETQ. The CDR3 is CASSNGGRGPYNEQFF. The CDR3 region has the DNA TGCGCCAGCAGCAATGGAGGGAGGGGGCCCTACAATGAGCAGTTCTTC.

This clone appeared once. The chain is built from TRBV4-3 and TRBJ1-4; D is possibly TRBD1 (5 bases). There are 15 residues in the CDR3. Germline lookup yields CDR1 LGHNA and CDR2 YSLEER. V lost 3 bases and J 4 bases, leaving 12 bases between the germline ends. CDR3 protein: CASSHDSGGNEKLFF. In DNA, the CDR3 is TGCGCCAGCAGCCACGACTCCGGGGGTAATGAAAAACTGTTTTTT.

The chain uses TRBV18 and TRBJ2-7; possible D gene TRBD1, 6 bases. CDR3 size: 17 residues. Trimming shortened V by 2 bases and J by 2 bases, and 19 bases separated the two germline ends. Germline V gene data show CDR1 as KGHSH and CDR2 as LQKENI. This chain's CDR3 is CASSPATGQSYAYEQYF. CDR3 DNA: TGTGCCAGCTCACCAGCTACCGGACAGTCCTACGCCTACGAGCAGTACTTC. The full variable domain, completed using reference TRBV18 and TRBJ2-7, is NAGVMQNPRHLVRRRGQEARLRCSPMKGHSHVYWYRQLPEEGLKFMVYLQKENIIDESGMPKERFSAEFPKEGPSILRIQQVVRGDSAAYFCASSPATGQSYAYEQYFGPGTRLTVT.

The chain uses TRBV19 and TRBJ2-1, with TRBD2 identical over 8 bases. The CDR3 extends over 13 amino acids. Germline V CDR1 and CDR2: LNHDA, SQIVND (reference sequence). CDR3 DNA: TGTACACGCGGGGGGCGGGTGTTAAATGAGCAGTTCTTC. This codes for CTRGGRVLNEQFF.

This clone came up a few times. The V gene is TRBV27, the J gene TRBJ1-2; perhaps TRBD1 as D (5 bases). Germline CDR1 is MNHEY and CDR2 is SMNVEV (reference sequence). Trimming shortened V by 2 bases and J by 2 bases, and 9 bases separated the two germline ends. The CDR3 has 14 amino acids. CDR3 sequence reads: CASSLSGGNYGYTF. The CDR3 DNA sequence: TGTGCCAGCAGTTTAAGCGGGGGGAACTATGGCTACACCTTC.

The rearrangement links TRBV19 to TRBJ2-6, with D unclear. Germline V CDR1 and CDR2: LNHDA, SQIVND (reference sequence). The length of the CDR3 is 14 residues. With 7 bases removed from V and 0 bases from J, the gap between germline ends came to 7 bases. CDR3 sequence: CASIPFSGANVLTF. The DNA of the CDR3 is TGTGCCAGTATACCCTTCTCTGGGGCCAACGTCCTGACTTTC. Using reference TRBV19 and TRBJ2-6 for the parts outside the CDR3, the full variable domain is DGGITQSPKYLFRKEGQNVTLSCEQNLNHDAMYWYRQDPGQGLRLIYYSQIVNDFQKGDIAEGYSVSREKKESFPLTVTSAQKNPTAFYLCASIPFSGANVLTFGAGSRLTVL.

The rearrangement uses TRBV19 and TRBJ2-7; D is perhaps TRBD1 (6 bases). The length of the CDR3 is 14 residues. The ends were cut back, 7 bases at V and 1 base at J, with 14 bases in the middle. CDR1 is LNHDA and CDR2 is SQIVND in the germline V gene (reference sequence). The CDR3 protein is CASKGGPTSYEQYF. The CDR3 region has the DNA TGTGCCAGTAAAGGGGGACCGACATCCTACGAGCAGTACTTC.

This chain uses TRBV10-1 with TRBJ1-1; no clear D. The germline gives CDR1 WNHNN, CDR2 SYGVQD (reference sequence). The V end was cut by 8 bases, the J end by 1 base, with 11 bases between. The CDR3 loop spans 13 amino acids. Written as DNA, the CDR3 is TGCGCCAGCCGCAGGACGCAGAACACTGAAGCTTTCTTT. It yields the protein CASRRTQNTEAFF.

The chain couples TRBV4-1 to TRBJ2-7, with 9 bases aligning to TRBD1. With V trimmed by 4 bases and J by 4 bases, 8 bases remained unmatched. CDR3 length: 15 residues. CDR1 and CDR2 from the germline V gene are MGHRA and YSYEKL. CDR3 residues: CASSRADRGSYEQYF. The DNA of the CDR3 is TGCGCCAGCAGCCGGGCGGACAGGGGTTCTTACGAGCAGTACTTC.

The V gene is TRBV28, the J gene TRBJ2-7; D may be TRBD1 (6 bases). The CDR3 consists of 15 residues. Between the trimmed V and J ends, which lost 2 bases and 4 bases, there was a span of 15 bases. Germline lookup yields CDR1 MDHEN and CDR2 SYDVKM. The CDR3 protein is CASSLQGGRGYEQYF. The CDR3 DNA follows: TGTGCCAGCAGTTTACAAGGGGGTAGGGGGTACGAGCAGTACTTC.

This clone was found once. The chain employs TRBV9 and TRBJ2-3; TRBD2 aligns across 7 bases. Germline-derived CDR1 and CDR2 are SGDLS and YYNGEE. CDR3 size: 16 residues. Germline trimming cut 3 bases from V and 0 bases from J; bases unmatched to any gene: 7. The CDR3 here is CASSAPWGLSTDTQYF. The CDR3 DNA follows: TGTGCCAGCAGCGCCCCGTGGGGACTAAGCACAGATACGCAGTATTTT.

This chain connects TRBV7-2 to TRBJ2-1; a weak D match, TRBD2 (6 bases). Germline V gene sequence: CDR1 SGHTA, CDR2 FQGNSA. V shed 5 bases and J shed 4 bases, with 18 bases lying between them. This CDR3 has 16 amino acids. The chain's CDR3 is CASSGRGGVAYNEQFF. CDR3 coding DNA: TGTGCCAGCAGCGGAAGGGGCGGGGTAGCTTACAATGAGCAGTTCTTC. The full variable domain, with the rest looked up from reference TRBV7-2 and TRBJ2-1, is GAGVSQSPSNKVTEKGKDVELRCDPISGHTALYWYRQSLGQGLEFLIYFQGNSAPDKSGLPSDRFSAERTGGSVSTLTIQRTQQEDSAVYLCASSGRGGVAYNEQFFGPGTRLTVL.

The chain uses TRBV30 and TRBJ1-3; D is undetermined. This CDR3 spans 15 amino acids. Germline lookup yields CDR1 GTSNPN and CDR2 SVGIG (reference sequence). Between the trimmed V and J ends, which lost 3 bases and 0 bases, there was a span of 12 bases. Here the CDR3 reads CAWSLGLNSGNTIYF. CDR3 in DNA: TGTGCCTGGAGCCTTGGACTGAACTCTGGAAACACCATATATTTT.

This chain links TRBV18 with TRBJ2-2; no clear D. Trimming left V 2 bases short and J 7 bases short, with 5 bases between. The germline gives CDR1 KGHSH, CDR2 LQKENI. CDR3 length equals 12 residues. The CDR3 DNA reads TGTGCCAGCTCACCAAAAAACGGGGAGCTGTTTTTT. Protein: CASSPKNGELFF.

Turning to this clone: Other nucleotide sequences in the sample specify the same CDR3. This chain joins TRBV5-1 and TRBJ2-3; TRBD2 might be the D (6 bases). The germline V gene has CDR1 SGHRS and CDR2 YFSETQ. V lost 3 bases and J lost 0, with 17 bases in between. The CDR3 extends over 17 amino acids. The CDR3 DNA is TGCGCCAGCAGCTCCCGCTTTAGCGGATCGAGCACAGATACGCAGTATTTT. Amino acids: CASSSRFSGSSTDTQYF.

The V call is TRBV7-2, the J call TRBJ1-1; possible D gene TRBD1, 5 bases. This CDR3 comprises 15 residues. Trimming removed 4 bases from V and 5 bases from J, with 17 bases in between. Looked up from germline, CDR1 is SGHTA and CDR2 is FQGNSA. CDR3 protein: CASSSMGEGVTEAFF. The CDR3 bases are TGTGCCAGCAGCTCTATGGGGGAAGGGGTAACTGAAGCTTTCTTT. Using reference TRBV7-2 and TRBJ1-1 for the parts outside the CDR3, the full variable domain is GAGVSQSPSNKVTEKGKDVELRCDPISGHTALYWYRQSLGQGLEFLIYFQGNSAPDKSGLPSDRFSAERTGGSVSTLTIQRTQQEDSAVYLCASSSMGEGVTEAFFGQGTRLTVV.

This rearrangement joins TRBV5-1 to TRBJ1-1, with a possible D match to TRBD1 (6 bases). The CDR3 loop spans 14 amino acids. Germline assignment: CDR1 SGHRS and CDR2 YFSETQ. The V gene lost 2 bases and the J gene lost 2 bases, with 10 bases spanning the gap. The CDR3 DNA reads TGCGCCAGCAGCTTACAACAGGGAAACACTGAAGCTTTCTTT. It encodes CASSLQQGNTEAFF.

This chain joins TRBV6-5 and TRBJ2-7; the D gene is possibly TRBD1 (5 bases). CDR1 is MNHEY and CDR2 is SVGAGI in the germline V gene. This CDR3 has 13 amino acids. Trimming stripped 6 bases from V and 0 bases from J, with 9 bases between. This CDR3 reads CASRQVLSYEQYF. For the CDR3, the DNA is TGTGCCAGCAGACAGGTTCTCTCCTACGAGCAGTACTTC.

The sample holds one count of this clone. CDR3 sequence: CASSFLNNEQYF. Here the CDR3 DNA reads TGTGCCAGCAGCTTCCTCAATAACGAGCAGTACTTC. The V and J genes are TRBV5-6 and TRBJ2-7, with D hard to call. The CDR3 has 12 amino acids. Trimming removed 2 bases from V and 5 bases from J, with 8 bases in between. The germline gives CDR1 SGHDT, CDR2 YYEEEE.